A single sample is the source of the 31 T cell receptor beta chains below, sequenced in a study of shared clonotypes between healthy human individuals. Generated by immunoSEQ multiplex PCR, the TCRdb table keeps only in-frame clones and is missing some. The top ten hold around 12% of the sample, which has 550,000 to 600,000 clones, around 81% seen once. The sample consisted of PBMCs. These receptors came from a middle-aged woman in good health. Some clones in this sample may be carry-over from other donors' samples.

This rearrangement joins TRBV7-8 to TRBJ2-5, with no clear D. Germline V CDR1 and CDR2: SGHVS, FQNEAQ. Between the trimmed V and J ends, which lost 1 base and 1 base, there was a span of 4 bases. The CDR3 covers 13 residues. The DNA of the CDR3 is TGTGCCAGCAGCTTAGTGCTCCAAGAGACCCAGTACTTC. Its translation: CASSLVLQETQYF. The complete variable domain, with remaining parts taken from reference TRBV7-8 and TRBJ2-5, reads GAGVSQSPRYKVAKRGQDVALRCDPISGHVSLFWYQQALGQGPEFLTYFQNEAQLDKSGLPSDRFFAERPEGSVSTLKIQRTQQEDSAVYLCASSLVLQETQYFGPGTRLLVL.

V usage is TRBV11-2 and J usage is TRBJ2-1; D might be TRBD1 or TRBD2, each matching 5 bases. Germline V gene sequence: CDR1 SGHAT, CDR2 FQNNGV. The V and J ends lost 3 bases and 5 bases respectively, with 20 bases between them. The CDR3 contains 17 residues. The CDR3 DNA is TGTGCCAGCAGCTTCGCCCCCTTCGGGACCCTCAACAATGAGCAGTTCTTC. It codes for CASSFAPFGTLNNEQFF.

Details on this clone: The likely explanation is a read error, given a far larger clone one base away. Other DNA sequences from this sample encode an identical CDR3 as well. This chain connects TRBV20-1 to TRBJ1-2, with 7 bases identical to TRBD1. V gave up 3 bases and J gave up 8 bases; unmatched junction bases: 3. CDR1 is DFQATT, CDR2 SNEGSKA, per germline (reference sequence). The CDR3 extends over 11 amino acids. The CDR3, as DNA: TGCAGTGCTAGCAGGGGGGAAGGCTACACCTTC. The encoded protein is CSASRGEGYTF.

This chain joins TRBV7-9 and TRBJ2-1; D uncertain. The CDR3 runs 12 residues. Trimming pared 5 bases from V and 7 bases from J, leaving 9 bases between. Germline CDR1 reads SEHNR; CDR2 reads FQNEAQ (reference sequence). In nucleotides, the CDR3 is TGTGCCAGCAGCCCGCTTAGGAATGAGCAGTTCTTC. This codes for CASSPLRNEQFF.

As regards this clone: The CDR3 carries no conserved terminal phenylalanine or tryptophan, so it likely arises from a read error. It is unclear where the CDR3 begins or ends on the DNA, so no DNA is shown, and the CDR3 is as TCRdb lists it. The V gene is TRBV7-9, the J gene TRBJ2-3; TRBD1, as called in the table, went unchecked against the DNA. The germline V gene encodes CDR1 SEHNR and CDR2 FQNEAQ (reference sequence). Counting both end residues, the CDR3 totals 16 amino acids. CDR3 sequence reads: CASSGSPGQYTDTQRV.

The J gene is TRBJ1-1, the V gene TRBV19; D is unclear. V was clipped by 1 base and J by 10 bases, with 7 bases between them. The CDR3 runs 11 residues. The germline CDR1 and CDR2 sequences are LNHDA and SQIVND (reference sequence). CDR3 region: CASSIARGAFF. In nucleotides, the CDR3 is TGTGCCAGTAGTATAGCCCGAGGAGCTTTCTTT.

The chain carries TRBV15 and TRBJ1-3; D is ambiguous. The CDR3 covers 16 residues. Trimming took 0 bases from V and 4 from J, leaving 13 bases between them. The germline V gene has CDR1 LNHNV and CDR2 YYDKDF (reference sequence). Here the CDR3 DNA reads TGTGCCACCAGCAGAGATAGCGGCCAGGCCGGAAACACCATATATTTT. It encodes CATSRDSGQAGNTIYF.

V and J are TRBV7-8 and TRBJ2-3; TRBD2 is a possible D gene (5 bases). Germline assignment: CDR1 SGHVS and CDR2 FQNEAQ. Trimming pared 5 bases from V and 4 bases from J, leaving 7 bases between. CDR3 length: 12 amino acids. This chain's CDR3 is CASSEAADTQYF. CDR3 DNA: TGTGCCAGCAGCGAAGCGGCAGATACGCAGTATTTT.

This clone has a single count. This likely came from a read error, as a far larger clone is one base away. Other nucleotide sequences in the sample specify the same CDR3. The V gene is TRBV30, the J gene TRBJ1-5; possible D gene TRBD1, 5 bases. Germline CDR1 is GTSNPN and CDR2 is SVGIG (reference sequence). The length of the CDR3 is 13 residues. Trimming cost V 2 bases and J 4 bases, with 9 bases left between them. The CDR3 reads CAWSFRANQPQHF. The CDR3 nucleotides read TGTGCCTGGAGTTTCAGGGCAAATCAGCCCCAGCATTTT. The entire variable domain, with the rest obtained from reference TRBV30 and TRBJ1-5, is as follows: SQTIHQWPATLVQPVGSPLSLECTVEGTSNPNLYWYRQAAGRGLQLLFYSVGIGQISSEVPQNLSASRPQDRQFILSSKKLLLSDSGFYLCAWSFRANQPQHFGDGTRLSIL.

The chain has TRBV2 and TRBJ2-7; 9 nucleotides line up with TRBD2. The CDR3 totals 13 residues. Per the germline V gene, CDR1 is SNHLY and CDR2 is FYNNEI. V dropped 4 bases and J dropped 5; count of bases not matched to a gene: 3. The CDR3 reads CASSVRLADEQYF. The CDR3 nucleotides read TGTGCCAGCAGTGTAAGACTAGCGGACGAGCAGTACTTC.

Of note for this clone: A much larger clone differs by one base, so this may be a read error. The rearrangement joins TRBV5-1 to TRBJ1-2, with 11 bases identical to TRBD1. Germline V gene data show CDR1 as SGHRS and CDR2 as YFSETQ. The junction had 2 bases not matched to a gene; V was cut back by 4 bases and J by 3 bases. The CDR3 spans 14 residues. CDR3 sequence reads: CASSPGQGDYGYTF. CDR3 nucleotide sequence: TGCGCCAGCAGCCCGGGACAGGGGGACTATGGCTACACCTTC.

This clone came up many times. Relative to the germline gene, one junction end is altered; a read error may explain this. This chain uses TRBV7-7 with TRBJ2-5; D possibly matches TRBD1 or TRBD2 (5 bases each). The CDR3 runs to 14 residues. The germline V gene has CDR1 SSHAT and CDR2 FNYEAQ (reference sequence). The CDR3 DNA reads TGTGCTAGCAGCCCCGTTGGGGGAGAAGAGACCCAGTACTTC. It is translated as CASSPVGGEETQYF.

The chain combines TRBV9 with TRBJ2-3, with 10 bases lining up with TRBD2. The germline V gene has CDR1 SGDLS and CDR2 YYNGEE. V was pared by 3 bases and J by 4 bases, with 8 bases of the junction left unmatched. The CDR3 is made up of 16 amino acids. Written as DNA, the CDR3 is TGTGCCAGCAGCGATAGCCCTAGCGGGAGATCAGATACGCAGTATTTT. It encodes CASSDSPSGRSDTQYF.

As regards this clone: This may be a read error, as it is one base from a much larger clone. Other DNA variants within this sample encode the same CDR3. V usage is TRBV2 and J usage is TRBJ1-3; the D gene is possibly TRBD1 (5 bases). The germline V and J ends were trimmed by 6 bases and 0 bases, with 12 bases remaining between them. This CDR3 has 15 residues. Looked up from germline, CDR1 is SNHLY and CDR2 is FYNNEI. CDR3: CASSEWGSSGNTIYF. The CDR3 DNA follows: TGTGCCAGCAGCGAATGGGGCAGCTCTGGAAACACCATATATTTT.

V usage is TRBV27 and J usage is TRBJ2-1, with unresolved D. Germline values: CDR1 MNHEY, CDR2 SMNVEV (reference sequence). CDR3 length equals 16 residues. The V and J ends lost 0 bases and 10 bases respectively, with 19 bases between them. The chain's CDR3 is CASSLSTSAALYEQFF. CDR3 bases: TGTGCCAGCAGTTTATCTACTTCAGCTGCTCTTTACGAGCAGTTCTTC.

This clone appeared a single time. The chain joins TRBV10-3 to TRBJ2-3; 7 bases are a match to TRBD2. Germline assignment: CDR1 ENHRY and CDR2 SYGVKD. V dropped 3 bases and J dropped 4; count of bases not matched to a gene: 7. CDR3 length: 15 amino acids. DNA of the CDR3: TGTGCCATCAGTGACCCGGGACTAAGCGCAGATACGCAGTATTTT. Amino acids: CAISDPGLSADTQYF.

The V call is TRBV10-1, the J call TRBJ2-3; TRBD1 matches at 7 bases. The V segment lost 3 bases and the J segment 4 bases; nucleotides outside the gene matches: 7. CDR3 length: 15 residues. Germline V gene lookup returns CDR1 WNHNN and CDR2 SYGVQD (reference sequence). The CDR3 DNA sequence: TGCGCCAGCAGTGACCAGACAGGGTTGGCAGATACGCAGTATTTT. Its translation: CASSDQTGLADTQYF.

The chain combines TRBV13 with TRBJ1-6, with a tentative D call TRBD1 (6 bases). V lost 1 base and J lost 6, with 7 bases in between. The germline V gene encodes CDR1 PRHDT and CDR2 FYEKMQ (reference sequence). The CDR3 is 14 amino acids. CDR3 nucleotide sequence: TGTGCCAGCAGCTTAGTCAGGGGTAATTCACCCCTCCACTTT. It yields the protein CASSLVRGNSPLHF.

The chain is built from TRBV28 and TRBJ2-7; D is perhaps TRBD2 (5 bases). The germline V and J ends were trimmed by 2 bases and 5 bases, with 16 bases remaining between them. The CDR3 has 15 residues. Germline values: CDR1 MDHEN, CDR2 SYDVKM. CDR3: CASSLKWESGHEQYF. In DNA form, the CDR3 reads TGTGCCAGCAGTTTAAAGTGGGAGAGCGGCCACGAGCAGTACTTC. The full variable domain, rest sourced from reference TRBV28 and TRBJ2-7, is DVKVTQSSRYLVKRTGEKVFLECVQDMDHENMFWYRQDPGLGLRLIYFSYDVKMKEKGDIPEGYSVSREKKERFSLILESASTNQTSMYLCASSLKWESGHEQYFGPGTRLTVT.

This chain links TRBV18 with TRBJ2-3; TRBD2 matches 14 bases. The length of the CDR3 is 17 residues. The germline V gene encodes CDR1 KGHSH and CDR2 LQKENI. V shed 6 bases, J shed 1 base, and the junction held 6 bases outside the gene matches. DNA of the CDR3: TGTGCCAGCTCTGGGACTAGCGGGAGTTTTGGCACAGATACGCAGTATTTT. It codes for CASSGTSGSFGTDTQYF.

V gene TRBV9 combines with J gene TRBJ2-5, with TRBD2 matching over 8 bases. V trimming: 4 bases; J trimming: 1 base; junction bases outside the gene matches: 9. This CDR3 is 16 amino acids long. Germline-derived CDR1 and CDR2 are SGDLS and YYNGEE. The CDR3 region has the DNA TGTGCCAGCAGCACCCGAGAAGCGGGAGTCCAAGAGACCCAGTACTTC. Translated, it gives CASSTREAGVQETQYF.

The chain uses TRBV2 and TRBJ1-1; D is unresolved. V dropped 7 bases and J dropped 1 base, with 10 bases sitting between them. The CDR3 totals 13 residues. CDR1 is SNHLY, CDR2 FYNNEI, per germline. The CDR3 bases are TGTGCCAGCATAGGAGTCCCGAACACTGAAGCTTTCTTT. It specifies CASIGVPNTEAFF.

V is TRBV4-3 and J is TRBJ1-2; the match to TRBD1 covers 7 bases. Losses at the gene ends were 0 bases for V and 4 bases for J; bases not matched to a gene: 8. CDR1 is LGHNA and CDR2 is YSLEER in the germline V gene. The CDR3 totals 16 residues. In DNA form, the CDR3 reads TGCGCCAGCAGCCAAGATGAGCCAGGGGGGTTCTATGGCTACACCTTC. It codes for CASSQDEPGGFYGYTF.

V is TRBV7-3 and J is TRBJ2-3; D remains ambiguous. Germline CDR1 and CDR2: SGHTA and FQGTGA. This CDR3 is built from 13 residues. Trimming pared 5 bases from V and 5 bases from J, leaving 11 bases between. The CDR3 loop is CASSTNREDTQYF. The CDR3 DNA reads as TGTGCCAGCAGCACCAATAGGGAAGATACGCAGTATTTT.

This rearrangement joins TRBV29-1 to TRBJ2-7, with D unclear. V was shortened by 6 bases and J by 2 bases, with 8 bases between the two germline ends. Germline assignment: CDR1 SQVTM and CDR2 ANQGSEA. CDR3 size: 11 residues. The CDR3 protein is CSVLGTYEQYF. CDR3 in DNA: TGCAGCGTCCTGGGAACCTACGAGCAGTACTTC.

The chain is built from TRBV30 and TRBJ2-1, with 8 positions matching TRBD1. In germline, CDR1 is GTSNPN, CDR2 SVGIG (reference sequence). With V trimmed by 5 bases and J by 4 bases, 4 bases remained unmatched. This CDR3 contains 13 residues. The CDR3 nucleotides read TGTGCCTGGGGGACAGGACATTACAATGAGCAGTTCTTC. Its protein is CAWGTGHYNEQFF. Complete variable domain (other parts from reference TRBV30 and TRBJ2-1): SQTIHQWPATLVQPVGSPLSLECTVEGTSNPNLYWYRQAAGRGLQLLFYSVGIGQISSEVPQNLSASRPQDRQFILSSKKLLLSDSGFYLCAWGTGHYNEQFFGPGTRLTVL.

The CDR3 here is CAWSTGLLSYF. The CDR3 nucleotides are TGTGCCTGGAGTACGGGACTCCTTTCGTACTTC. V and J are TRBV30 and TRBJ2-7; possibly TRBD2 for D (6 bases). V gave up 2 bases and J gave up 12 bases, with 14 bases separating them. Per germline, CDR1 GTSNPN and CDR2 SVGIG (reference sequence). This CDR3 has 11 amino acids.

The chain couples TRBV7-3 to TRBJ2-1; 11 nucleotides match TRBD2. Germline assignment: CDR1 SGHTA and CDR2 FQGTGA. Losses at the gene ends were 5 bases for V and 7 bases for J; bases not matched to a gene: 4. There are 14 residues in the CDR3. CDR3 DNA: TGTGCCAGCAGCCTAGCGGGAGGAGGTAATGAGCAGTTCTTC. It encodes CASSLAGGGNEQFF.

The chain links TRBV4-3 to TRBJ2-1; the match to TRBD2 covers 7 bases. The V and J ends lost 1 base and 6 bases, in that order; junction bases with no gene match: 12. Germline CDR1 reads LGHNA; CDR2 reads YSLEER. The CDR3 loop spans 17 amino acids. Written as DNA, the CDR3 is TGCGCCAGCAGCCAAGGTGCCGGCGGGAGAATTGCCAATGAGCAGTTCTTC. It yields the protein CASSQGAGGRIANEQFF.

This chain joins TRBV19 and TRBJ1-1; D remains ambiguous. The CDR3 extends over 15 amino acids. Germline assignment: CDR1 LNHDA and CDR2 SQIVND (reference sequence). Trimming stripped 3 bases from V and 3 bases from J, with 14 bases between. The CDR3 reads CASSIGVERDTEAFF. The CDR3 nucleotides are TGTGCCAGTAGTATTGGGGTGGAAAGGGACACTGAAGCTTTCTTT.

The rearrangement uses TRBV27 and TRBJ2-7; TRBD1 might be the D (6 bases). The germline V gene encodes CDR1 MNHEY and CDR2 SMNVEV (reference sequence). Trimming pared 8 bases from V and 3 bases from J, leaving 14 bases between. There are 13 residues in the CDR3. CDR3 protein: CASAGQPDYEQYF. CDR3 bases: TGTGCCAGCGCCGGACAGCCCGACTACGAGCAGTACTTC.